The rows below give T cell receptor beta chains drawn from one sample of a study of T-cell memory formation after mild COVID-19. TCRdb fed the 5' RACE reads into MiXCR, producing one record per CDR3 protein. The table includes about 360,000 distinct CDR3 sequences, about 15% detected once. The sequenced material came from PBMCs or a T cell subset sorted from them (not recorded which). These receptors came from a man in his late teens or twenties who had mild COVID-19 (a few samples of this study predate the infection). Cell type and time point are not known. Both conserved end residues are part of each CDR3. Each record gives: clone size, J gene, CDR3 length, D gene, V gene, CDR3 protein, CDR3 DNA. D genes are given only for firm matches. Only some rows state a clone size, as once, few, many or a class for expanded clones.

clone size: few; J gene: TRBJ2-7; CDR3 length: 16; D gene: TRBD2; V gene: TRBV11-2; CDR3 protein: CASSLELAGGLYEQYF; CDR3 DNA: TGTGCCAGCAGCTTAGAGCTAGCGGGTGGGCTTTACGAGCAGTACTTC
clone size: few; J gene: TRBJ2-1; CDR3 length: 13; D gene: .; V gene: TRBV6-5; CDR3 protein: CASSVSLSNEQFF; CDR3 DNA: TGTGCCAGCAGTGTATCCTTGAGCAATGAGCAGTTCTTC
clone size: .; J gene: TRBJ1-1; CDR3 length: 14; D gene: .; V gene: TRBV5-1; CDR3 protein: CASSRAEGFTEAFF; CDR3 DNA: TGCGCCAGCAGCCGGGCGGAGGGTTTCACTGAAGCTTTCTTT
clone size: few; J gene: TRBJ1-4; CDR3 length: 13; D gene: .; V gene: TRBV14; CDR3 protein: CASSPRSNEKLFF; CDR3 DNA: TGTGCCAGCAGCCCAAGGAGTAATGAAAAACTGTTTTTT
clone size: many; J gene: TRBJ2-1; CDR3 length: 15; D gene: TRBD2; V gene: TRBV18; CDR3 protein: CASSQSGGFYNEQFF; CDR3 DNA: TGTGCCAGCTCTCAGAGCGGGGGGTTTTACAATGAGCAGTTCTTC
clone size: .; J gene: TRBJ1-1; CDR3 length: 16; D gene: .; V gene: TRBV7-6; CDR3 protein: CASSVTSYRSGTEAFF; CDR3 DNA: TGTGCCAGCAGCGTAACTTCGTATAGATCGGGAACTGAAGCTTTCTTT
clone size: few; J gene: TRBJ1-2; CDR3 length: 15; D gene: .; V gene: TRBV12-3/TRBV12-4; CDR3 protein: CASSERNRVVNGYTF; CDR3 DNA: TGTGCCAGCAGTGAGAGAAACAGGGTTGTAAACGGCTACACCTTC
clone size: .; J gene: TRBJ2-3; CDR3 length: 16; D gene: TRBD1; V gene: TRBV5-6; CDR3 protein: CASSLDNRGYTDTQYF; CDR3 DNA: TGTGCCAGCAGCTTGGATAACAGGGGGTACACAGATACGCAGTATTTT
clone size: many; J gene: TRBJ2-7; CDR3 length: 14; D gene: .; V gene: TRBV7-9; CDR3 protein: CASRAPVGAYEQYF; CDR3 DNA: TGTGCCAGCAGGGCGCCAGTGGGAGCCTACGAGCAGTACTTC
clone size: .; J gene: TRBJ2-5; CDR3 length: 14; D gene: TRBD2; V gene: TRBV5-6; CDR3 protein: CASSSSGYQETQYF; CDR3 DNA: TGTGCCAGCAGCTCTAGCGGATACCAAGAGACCCAGTACTTC
clone size: few; J gene: TRBJ1-4; CDR3 length: 14; D gene: .; V gene: TRBV19; CDR3 protein: CASVQGAGREKLFF; CDR3 DNA: TGTGCCAGTGTTCAGGGCGCCGGACGGGAAAAACTGTTTTTT
clone size: few; J gene: TRBJ2-3; CDR3 length: 17; D gene: .; V gene: TRBV20-1; CDR3 protein: CSARDFPPGSGTDTQYF; CDR3 DNA: TGCAGTGCTAGAGATTTTCCCCCCGGCAGCGGCACAGATACGCAGTATTTT
clone size: many; J gene: TRBJ2-1; CDR3 length: 13; D gene: .; V gene: TRBV4-3; CDR3 protein: CASSQALDNEQFF; CDR3 DNA: TGCGCCAGCAGCCAGGCTCTCGACAATGAGCAGTTCTTC
clone size: few; J gene: TRBJ1-1; CDR3 length: 14; D gene: TRBD1; V gene: TRBV20-1; CDR3 protein: CSHPRGLRYTEAFF; CDR3 DNA: TGCAGCCACCCCAGGGGGCTGAGGTACACTGAAGCTTTCTTT
clone size: .; J gene: TRBJ2-7; CDR3 length: 14; D gene: .; V gene: TRBV6-2/TRBV6-3; CDR3 protein: CASSSRTDSYEQYF; CDR3 DNA: TGTGCCAGCAGTTCCCGGACGGACTCCTACGAGCAGTACTTC
clone size: .; J gene: TRBJ2-2; CDR3 length: 18; D gene: TRBD2; V gene: TRBV15; CDR3 protein: CATSAPGLAGGFTGELFF; CDR3 DNA: TGTGCCACCAGCGCTCCGGGACTAGCGGGGGGGTTCACCGGGGAGCTGTTTTTT